Listed here is a single T cell receptor (beta chain). Only in-frame clones appear in the TCRdb table, and some are missing; sequencing was by immunoSEQ multiplex PCR. The sample lists more than 140,000 clones, 91% occurring once. The data are from a study of control samples from healthy donors and cancer patients. V was pared by 0 bases and J by 1 base, with 12 bases between. This CDR3 spans 17 amino acids. The V gene is TRBV23-1, the J gene TRBJ2-2; D is uncertain. TRBV23-1 is an open reading frame whose function is uncertain. This clonotype originated in a man between 18 and 29 years old in good health. Sequencing was carried out using blood. The DNA for the CDR3 is TGCGCCAGCAGTCAATCGGTCCAGGCTGAGAACACCGGGGAGCTGTTTTTT. Its translation is CASSQSVQAENTGELFF.